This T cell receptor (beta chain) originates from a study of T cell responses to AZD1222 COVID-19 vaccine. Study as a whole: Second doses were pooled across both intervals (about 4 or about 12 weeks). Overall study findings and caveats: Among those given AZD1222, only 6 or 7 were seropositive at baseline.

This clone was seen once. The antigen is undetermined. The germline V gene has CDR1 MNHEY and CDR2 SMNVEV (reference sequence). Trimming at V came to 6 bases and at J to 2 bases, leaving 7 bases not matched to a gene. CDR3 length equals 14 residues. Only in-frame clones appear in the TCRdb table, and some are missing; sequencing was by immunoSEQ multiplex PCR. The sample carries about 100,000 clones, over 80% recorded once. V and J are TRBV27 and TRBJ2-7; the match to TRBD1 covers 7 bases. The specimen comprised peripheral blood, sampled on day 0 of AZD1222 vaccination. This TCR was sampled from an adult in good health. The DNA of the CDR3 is TGTGCCAGCAGGTCACAGGGGACGCCCTACGAGCAGTACTTC. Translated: CASRSQGTPYEQYF.